This T cell receptor (beta chain) is drawn from a study of CD8 T cells in Susac syndrome. Study-level points and caveats: The study's TCR sequencing and HLA analysis drew on a certain number of individuals. That number was acknowledged as relatively small.

Reverse transcription of 0.5 to 1 ug RNA was performed with random hexamers. TCRdb fed the immunoSEQ multiplex PCR reads into MiXCR, producing one record per CDR3 protein. The repertoire holds roughly 120,000 distinct CDR3 sequences, around 94% seen once, with about 0.089% in the top ten. The CDR3 has 12 amino acids. With 7 bases clipped from V and 1 base from J, the junction kept 1 base outside the gene matches. Germline loops: CDR1 ENHRY, CDR2 SYGVKD. Negative isolation yielded the CD8+ and CD4+ T cells, while FACS enriched the TEMRA cells. Remarks on this clonotype: What it binds is not known.

The rearrangement joins TRBV10-3 to TRBJ2-7, with 7 bases matching TRBD1. This TCR was recovered from a human donor in good health. The sequencing sample was made of CD4+ T cells from PBMCs. The CDR3 is CAIMGQSYEQYF. CDR3 coding DNA: TGTGCCATCATGGGACAGTCCTACGAGCAGTACTTC.